The table lists the clone carrying this T cell receptor (beta chain) with a few counts. Its antigen is still unknown. The identical CDR3 is also encoded by other nucleotide sequences in the sample. TCRdb keeps only in-frame clones here, not all; method: immunoSEQ multiplex PCR. The sample shows roughly 4,500 clones, approximately 72% of them seen only once. The data stem from a study of somatic mutations in cytotoxic T cells in rheumatoid arthritis. Separation of CD4+ and CD8+ cells was performed by positive magnetic bead selection, and purity was verified by flow cytometry. V gave up 4 bases and J gave up 10 bases; unmatched junction bases: 3. CDR1 is SGHTA and CDR2 is FQGNSA in the germline V gene. The CDR3 is made up of 14 amino acids. Study-wide results and limits: Only rheumatoid arthritis patients, not healthy controls, showed CD8+ clonality increasing with age. Among around 71 patients, 7 or 8 showed a largest CD8+ clone that surpassed 20% of CD8+ cells.

Sequenced: CD8+ T cells sorted from blood. The chain employs TRBV7-2 and TRBJ1-6, with 11 bases that match TRBD1. This TCR came from an adult with rheumatoid arthritis. CDR3 in DNA: TGTGCCAGCAGCTCGGGACAGGGGGAATCACCCCTCCACTTT. Protein sequence: CASSSGQGESPLHF.